The source of this T cell receptor (beta chain) is a study of CD8+ T cells in alopecia areata. Study-wide context: Female C3H/HeJ recipients aged roughly 7-11 weeks got skin from C3H/HeJ graft donors aged roughly 6-12 months that had spontaneous alopecia.

Extraction and reverse transcription of RNA yielded cDNA as the sequencing template. Sequencing used immunoSEQ multiplex PCR; TCRdb keeps in-frame clones, though not all of them. The data show 20,000 or so clones, with none appearing a single time. The pooled cutaneous lymph node cells were sorted using several markers (CD4, CD8alpha, NKG2D, NKG2ACE and others). About this clone: Its antigen is currently unknown. The gene names given are mouse names. The missing CDR3 end, 4 residues past where the read stops, is filled in from the germline J gene.

Whole-study results and caveats: Among the cells sequenced in scalp samples are also the resident alphabeta T cells of normal skin. Whereas mice showed it more clearly, TCR sharing across patients was murkier, possibly because of HLA.

V lost 6 bases and J lost 2, with 9 bases in between. Germline values: CDR1 NSQYPW, CDR2 LRSPGD (reference sequence). This CDR3 has 13 residues. The gene calls are TRBV1 and TRBJ2-5, with D possibly matching TRBD1 (6 bases). The receptor's source is a C3H/HeJ mouse with alopecia areata. For this strain, the MHC haplotype corresponds to H2-k. The specimen was CD8+ T cells sorted from a lymph node. Partial CDR3 DNA: TGCACCTGCAGCGGGGACATCCAAGAC. Its translation is CTCSGDIQD. The CDR3 in its entirety is CTCSGDIQDTQYF. Full variable domain (remainder filled in from reference TRBV1 and TRBJ2-5): VTLLEQNPRWRLVPRGQAVNLRCILKNSQYPWMSWYQQDLQKQLQWLFTLRSPGDKEVKSLPGADYLATRVTDTELRLQVANMSQGRTLYCTCSGDIQDTQYFGPGTRLLVL.